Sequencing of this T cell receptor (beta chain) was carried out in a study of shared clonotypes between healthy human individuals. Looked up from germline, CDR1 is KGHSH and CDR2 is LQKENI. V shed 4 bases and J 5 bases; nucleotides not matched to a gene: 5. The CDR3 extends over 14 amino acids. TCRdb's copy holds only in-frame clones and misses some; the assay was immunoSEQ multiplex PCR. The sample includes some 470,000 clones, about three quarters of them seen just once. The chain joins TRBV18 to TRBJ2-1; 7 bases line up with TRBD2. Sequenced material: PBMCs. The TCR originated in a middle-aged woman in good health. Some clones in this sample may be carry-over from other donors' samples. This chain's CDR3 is CASSLSGMNNEQFF. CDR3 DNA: TGTGCCAGCTCACTGAGCGGGATGAACAATGAGCAGTTCTTC.